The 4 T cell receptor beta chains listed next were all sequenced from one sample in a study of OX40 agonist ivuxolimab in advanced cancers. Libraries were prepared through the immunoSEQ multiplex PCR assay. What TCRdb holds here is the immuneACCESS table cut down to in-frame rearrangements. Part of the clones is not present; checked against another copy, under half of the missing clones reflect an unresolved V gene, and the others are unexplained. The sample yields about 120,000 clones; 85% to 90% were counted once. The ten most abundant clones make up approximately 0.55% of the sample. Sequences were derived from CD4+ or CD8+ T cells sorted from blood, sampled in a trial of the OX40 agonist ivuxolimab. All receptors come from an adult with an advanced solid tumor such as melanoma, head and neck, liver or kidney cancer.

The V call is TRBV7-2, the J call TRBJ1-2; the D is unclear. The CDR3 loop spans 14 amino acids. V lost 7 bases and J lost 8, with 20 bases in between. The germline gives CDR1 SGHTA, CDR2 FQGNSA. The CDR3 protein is CASTSSSGRVGYTF. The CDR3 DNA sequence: TGTGCCAGCACCAGTAGCTCGGGGAGGGTAGGCTACACCTTC.

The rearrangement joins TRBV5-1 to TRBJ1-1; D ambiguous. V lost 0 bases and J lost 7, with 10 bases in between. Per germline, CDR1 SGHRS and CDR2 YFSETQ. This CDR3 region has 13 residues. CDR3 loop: CASSLAGQNEAFF. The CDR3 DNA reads TGCGCCAGCAGCTTGGCAGGCCAGAATGAAGCTTTCTTT.

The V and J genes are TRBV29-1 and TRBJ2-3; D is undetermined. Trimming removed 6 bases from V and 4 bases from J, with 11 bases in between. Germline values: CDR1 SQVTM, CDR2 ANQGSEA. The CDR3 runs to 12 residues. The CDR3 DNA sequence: TGCAGCGTCTTACTCCGGGCAGATACGCAGTATTTT. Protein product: CSVLLRADTQYF.

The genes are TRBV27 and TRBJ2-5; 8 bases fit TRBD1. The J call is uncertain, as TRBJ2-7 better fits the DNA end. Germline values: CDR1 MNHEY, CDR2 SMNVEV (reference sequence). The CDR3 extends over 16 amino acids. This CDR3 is CASSAYWDRSAYEQYF. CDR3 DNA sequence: TGTGCCAGCAGTGCCTACTGGGACAGGTCCGCCTACGAGCAGTACTTC.